The entry below describes one T cell receptor (beta chain). These data belong to a study of blood T cell repertoires in COVID-19. Across the whole study: PBMCs, B-cell-depleted T cells, or T cells were the source of the cDNA or gDNA that made up the material.

In the original analysis: The assay estimated nucleated cells by amplifying reference gene primers. The repertoire was sequenced with immunoSEQ multiplex PCR; TCRdb's copy has only in-frame clones and lacks some. V, J and clone size reflect that table, while D and trimming were determined from the DNA. The table shows 300,000 to 400,000 clones, with approximately 87% occurring only once. Grouping used clinical history reported by participants in a survey and questionnaire. The V gene lost 0 bases and the J gene lost 2 bases, with 17 bases spanning the gap. Germline values: CDR1 LGHDT, CDR2 YNNKEL (reference sequence). CDR3 size: 18 residues.

The J gene is TRBJ1-5, the V gene TRBV3-1 (or the pseudogene TRBV3-2), with D maybe TRBD1 (5 bases). Sequenced: PBMCs or T cells enriched from blood (not recorded which). The receptor comes from a woman younger than 45 with acute COVID-19. The CDR3 coding sequence is TGTGCCAGCAGCCAAGACGGCGGAACAGGCTTTGGCAATCAGCCCCAGCATTTT. Its translation: CASSQDGGTGFGNQPQHF.